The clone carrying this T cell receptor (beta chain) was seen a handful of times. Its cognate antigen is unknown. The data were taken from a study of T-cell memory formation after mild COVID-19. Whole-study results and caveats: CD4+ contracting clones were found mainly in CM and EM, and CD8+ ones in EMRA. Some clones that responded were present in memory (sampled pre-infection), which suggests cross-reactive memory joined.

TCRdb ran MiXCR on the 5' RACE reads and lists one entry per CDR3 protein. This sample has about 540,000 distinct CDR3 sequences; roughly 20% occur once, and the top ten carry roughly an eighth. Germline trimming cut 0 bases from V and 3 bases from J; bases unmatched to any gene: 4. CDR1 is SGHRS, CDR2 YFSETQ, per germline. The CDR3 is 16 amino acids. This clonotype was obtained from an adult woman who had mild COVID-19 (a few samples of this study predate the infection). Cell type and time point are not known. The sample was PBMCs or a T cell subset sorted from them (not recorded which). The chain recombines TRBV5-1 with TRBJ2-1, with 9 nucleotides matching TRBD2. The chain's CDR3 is CASSLVASGIYNEQFF. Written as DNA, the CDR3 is TGCGCCAGCAGCTTGGTGGCTAGCGGGATCTACAATGAGCAGTTCTTC.